The rows below give T cell receptor beta chains drawn from one sample of a study of blood T cell repertoires in COVID-19. Sequenced by immunoSEQ multiplex PCR; TCRdb stores in-frame clones only, minus some. The sample yields around 200,000 clones, approximately 87% seen once. The sample comprised peripheral blood. These receptors were collected from a woman in her forties or fifties with acute or convalescent COVID-19. Both conserved end residues are part of each CDR3. Each record gives: D gene, V gene, clone size, J gene, CDR3 DNA, CDR3 protein. The D gene is left open where the match is weak. The size of a clone is reported for some rows only, either as once, few or many, or as a class for expanded clones.

TRBD1	TRBV6-5	.	TRBJ1-1	TGTGCCAGCAGTTCGGGACAGGGGGCTTTGACTGAAGCTTTCTTT	CASSSGQGALTEAFF
.	TRBV5-1	.	TRBJ1-2	TGCGCCAGCCGCTCATTGGGGCAGGAATATGGCTACACCTTC	CASRSLGQEYGYTF
TRBD2	TRBV29-1	.	TRBJ2-1	TGCAGCGTGTTAGGGGGTAGCGGGAGGGGCAATGAGCAGTTCTTC	CSVLGGSGRGNEQFF
TRBD2	TRBV6-2/TRBV6-3	.	TRBJ2-2	TGTGCCAGCAGTTACTCGAAGGGACTAGCGGGAGTAAGCGACACCGGGGAGCTGTTTTTT	CASSYSKGLAGVSDTGELFF
TRBD2	TRBV5-1	.	TRBJ2-2	TGCGCCAGCAGCTTGGTATCGCTAGCGGGAGTTTATGACACCGGGGAGCTGTTTTTT	CASSLVSLAGVYDTGELFF
.	TRBV24-1	.	TRBJ1-4	TGTGCCACCAGTGATGCCCAGAGCGGAACTTATGAAAAACTGTTTTTT	CATSDAQSGTYEKLFF
.	TRBV10-1	.	TRBJ2-5	TGCGCCAGCAGTGTCGCCGGGGTAGAGACCCAGTACTTC	CASSVAGVETQYF
TRBD1	TRBV11-2	.	TRBJ2-1	TGTGCCAGCAGCTTATTAACAGGGGCGTACAATGAGCAGTTCTTC	CASSLLTGAYNEQFF
.	TRBV5-6	.	TRBJ1-3	TGTGCCAGCAGCCCAGGGGTGAGGGGAAACACCATATATTTT	CASSPGVRGNTIYF
TRBD1	TRBV5-1	.	TRBJ1-1	TGCGCCAGCAGCTTATCACAGGGGGCAGAAGCTTTCTTT	CASSLSQGAEAFF
TRBD1	TRBV19	.	TRBJ2-6	TGTGCCAGTAGTCTCCGACAGGGGGCGAGCGGGGCCAACGTCCTGACTTTC	CASSLRQGASGANVLTF
.	TRBV7-6	.	TRBJ2-2	TGTGCCAGCAGCTTACCCCGACAGGAGCCGAACACCGGGGAGCTGTTTTTT	CASSLPRQEPNTGELFF
TRBD2	TRBV5-4	.	TRBJ2-1	TGTGCCAGCAGCTTGACTAGCGGGAATGAGCAGTTCTTC	CASSLTSGNEQFF
TRBD2	TRBV27	.	TRBJ2-5	TGTGCCAGCAGGGACGGGACTATTGAGACCCAGTACTTC	CASRDGTIETQYF
.	TRBV19	.	TRBJ1-3	TGTGCCAGTAGTTCGGGAACAGGGACGGACACCATATATTTT	CASSSGTGTDTIYF
TRBD2	TRBV20-1	.	TRBJ2-1	TGCAGTGCTAGTACTAGCGGGAGTTACAATGAGCAGTTCTTC	CSASTSGSYNEQFF
.	TRBV30	.	TRBJ1-5	TGTGCCTGGAGTGTTGCGGATCAGCCCCAGCATTTT	CAWSVADQPQHF
.	TRBV5-4	.	TRBJ1-6	TGTGCCAGCAGCTTGACAGGTTACGACTCACCCCTCCACTTT	CASSLTGYDSPLHF
.	TRBV7-9	.	TRBJ1-2	TGTGCCAGCAGCCCCCTTACAACGGGACACCTGTCTGGGGGCTACACCTTC	CASSPLTTGHLSGGYTF
TRBD1	TRBV7-2	.	TRBJ1-2	TGTGCCAGCAGCTTAGGTCAGGGGGCGCTTGGCCATGGCTACACCTTC	CASSLGQGALGHGYTF
.	TRBV13	.	TRBJ2-6	TGTGCCAGCAGCTTAGTGGCAGGGGCCAACGTCCTGACTTTC	CASSLVAGANVLTF
.	TRBV7-9	.	TRBJ1-1	TGTGCCAGCAGCTTAGGCCTCGAAGGTGCAGGGAGGACTGAAGCTTTCTTT	CASSLGLEGAGRTEAFF
.	TRBV7-2	.	TRBJ1-2	TGTGCCAGCAGCTTAACAGGCCTTAACTATGGCTACACCTTC	CASSLTGLNYGYTF
.	TRBV11-3	.	TRBJ1-3	TGTGCCAGCAGCCCCTCACGGGGGACTGGAAACACCATATATTTT	CASSPSRGTGNTIYF
.	TRBV7-8	.	TRBJ2-7	TGTGCCAGCAGCCCCAGGGGACCCTACGAGCAGTACTTC	CASSPRGPYEQYF
TRBD2	TRBV30	.	TRBJ2-3	TGTGCCTGGAGCCTTTTGGGACTAGCGGGAGATACGCAGTATTTT	CAWSLLGLAGDTQYF
.	TRBV5-1	.	TRBJ2-2	TGCGCCAGCAGCTTAACCGGGACTGCGAACACCGGGGAGCTGTTTTTT	CASSLTGTANTGELFF
.	TRBV3-1/TRBV3-2	.	TRBJ2-2	TGTGCCAGCAGCCAAGATTCGTGGGCCCAGACCCCTCGGAACACCGGGGAGCTGTTTTTT	CASSQDSWAQTPRNTGELFF
.	TRBV3-1/TRBV3-2	many	TRBJ2-7	TGTGCCAGCAGCCAAGATCGCCGGGGAGGCGAGTACTTC	CASSQDRRGGEYF
TRBD2	TRBV5-5	.	TRBJ2-3	TGTGCCAGCAGCTTGGATCTAGCGGGGGAGGGAGATACGCAGTATTTT	CASSLDLAGEGDTQYF
.	TRBV29-1	.	TRBJ1-2	TGCAGCGTTGATATGGGGGGGCAGCTTAACTATGGCTACACCTTC	CSVDMGGQLNYGYTF
.	TRBV30	.	TRBJ1-2	TGTGCCTGGAGTGGGGGGGGAGGGGCTAACTATGGCTACACCTTC	CAWSGGGGANYGYTF
.	TRBV18	.	TRBJ1-4	TGTGCCAGCTCACCGGGACAAGGCAATGAAAAACTGTTTTTT	CASSPGQGNEKLFF
TRBD2	TRBV7-2	.	TRBJ2-7	TGTGCCAGCAGCCGTAGTAGCGGGGGCCTCTACGAGCAGTACTTC	CASSRSSGGLYEQYF
.	TRBV7-9	.	TRBJ1-1	TGTGCCAGCACCGCCGGGTTTGAAGCTTTCTTT	CASTAGFEAFF
TRBD1	TRBV7-2	.	TRBJ1-5	TGTGCCAGCAGCTTAGAGGCGACAGGGGGCAATCAGCCCCAGCATTTT	CASSLEATGGNQPQHF
.	TRBV30	.	TRBJ1-6	TGTGCCTGGGCTCAGGGCTACAATTCACCCCTCCACTTT	CAWAQGYNSPLHF
TRBD1	TRBV6-5	.	TRBJ2-2	TGTGCCAGCAGGTACAGGGGCTTCGACACCGGGGAGCTGTTTTTT	CASRYRGFDTGELFF
TRBD2	TRBV10-3	.	TRBJ2-1	TGTGCCATCACCCAGACTAGCGGGAGTTACAATGAGCAGTTCTTC	CAITQTSGSYNEQFF
TRBD1	TRBV4-1	.	TRBJ1-5	TGCGCCAGCAGCCAAGCCGACCGACAGGGAGGACCCCAGCATTTT	CASSQADRQGGPQHF
TRBD2	TRBV6-5	.	TRBJ2-2	TGTGCCAGCAGCCAACTAGCGGAAGTCACCGGGGAGCTGTTTTTT	CASSQLAEVTGELFF
TRBD1	TRBV18	few	TRBJ1-2	TGTGCCAGCTCACCACCGGACAGGCAGAACTATGGCTACACCTTC	CASSPPDRQNYGYTF
TRBD2	TRBV18	.	TRBJ2-1	TGTGCCAGCTCACCACTCCGGCTTAGCGGGGTAACCTACAATGAGCAGTTCTTC	CASSPLRLSGVTYNEQFF
.	TRBV30	.	TRBJ1-2	TGTGCCTGGAGTGCCCCACCCCGGGACTATGGCTACACCTTC	CAWSAPPRDYGYTF
.	TRBV11-3	.	TRBJ2-1	TGTGCCAGCAGCTTAGATGCGACAGAGCAGTTCTTC	CASSLDATEQFF
.	TRBV11-2	.	TRBJ1-6	TGTGCCAGCAGCCACGGGCGCCAGGGTGGGTCACCCCTCCACTTT	CASSHGRQGGSPLHF
TRBD2	TRBV7-8	.	TRBJ2-7	TGTGCCAGCAGCTTCGATAGCGGGGGCTACGAGCAGTACTTC	CASSFDSGGYEQYF
.	TRBV7-9	.	TRBJ2-1	TGTGCCAGCAGCTTAAAAGCGCAGGGTTATGAGCAGTTCTTC	CASSLKAQGYEQFF
.	TRBV30	once	TRBJ1-1	TGTGCCAGCCTCGGGGTGAACACTGAAGCTTTCTTT	CASLGVNTEAFF
.	TRBV12-3/TRBV12-4	.	TRBJ1-1	TGTGCCAGCAGTTTCTACACTGAAGCTTTCTTT	CASSFYTEAFF
TRBD2	TRBV27	.	TRBJ2-1	TGTGCCAGCAGTTTAGGGGCTAGCGGGGTTGAGCAGTTCTTC	CASSLGASGVEQFF
.	TRBV12-3/TRBV12-4	.	TRBJ1-4	TGTGCCAGCGGCAGTGTAAATGAAAAACTGTTTTTT	CASGSVNEKLFF